This is a list of T cell receptor beta chains from one sample in a study of neoadjuvant nivolumab and ipilimumab in lung cancer. Sequenced by immunoSEQ multiplex PCR; TCRdb stores in-frame clones only, minus some. The table lists 10,000 to 15,000 clones, approximately 94% of them singletons. This material consisted of peripheral blood, taken after neoadjuvant nivolumab, alone or with ipilimumab, at or shortly before surgery. These receptors were collected from an adult with non-small cell lung cancer. CDR3s leave out the opening cysteine and the closing phenylalanine or tryptophan. D genes are given only for firm matches. Not every row has a clone size; where given, it reads once, few, many or a size class.

v_gene	abundance	j_gene	d_gene	CDR3aa
TRBV27	.	TRBJ2-1	.	AGGPDPYNEQF
TRBV2	.	TRBJ2-1	TRBD2	ASSDPAGTYNEQF
TRBV5-4	.	TRBJ2-1	TRBD1	ASSRTGAYNEQF
TRBV6-1	medium-sized	TRBJ2-6	.	ASSELTGSGANVLT
TRBV30	.	TRBJ2-2	TRBD2	AWRGGRAFAGELF
TRBV27	.	TRBJ1-3	.	ASRTGNTIY
TRBV6-5	once	TRBJ1-3	.	ASSYSGGSGNTIY
TRBV19	.	TRBJ2-3	.	ASSMGTDTQY
TRBV9	.	TRBJ1-4	TRBD1	ASSETGGPNEKLF
TRBV9	.	TRBJ2-1	.	ASSTGTTSYNEQF
TRBV7-2	.	TRBJ1-5	.	ASSPRRGAQPQH
TRBV5-1	.	TRBJ2-2	.	ASSLVPVNTGELF
TRBV5-1	.	TRBJ2-7	TRBD1	ASSPPGQGIREQY
TRBV9	.	TRBJ2-5	TRBD2	ASSPRRLAGVETQY
TRBV25-1	.	TRBJ2-7	.	ASSEDGQTYEQY
TRBV7-8	.	TRBJ2-1	.	ASSLGGRDEQF
TRBV10-3	.	TRBJ2-1	.	AIRAGQNRNNEQF
TRBV20-1	.	TRBJ1-5	.	SAPVRGPQH
TRBV18	.	TRBJ2-2	TRBD2	ASSPQGMLFMRLARRTRTGELF
TRBV18	.	TRBJ2-7	TRBD1	ASSPTGPASSYEQY
TRBV6-5	.	TRBJ2-5	.	ASSYSSGRGETQY
TRBV19	.	TRBJ1-1	.	ASSLAGLATEAF
TRBV5-1	.	TRBJ2-1	TRBD1	ASSPGQGSYNEQF
TRBV2	.	TRBJ1-2	.	ASSGTDNYGYT
TRBV9	.	TRBJ2-1	TRBD2	ASSPGLAGTYNEQF
TRBV9	.	TRBJ1-3	.	ASSVEGTGNTIY
TRBV15	.	TRBJ2-1	.	ATSIPQEGVDEQF
TRBV2	.	TRBJ2-1	TRBD2	ASSDDWTSGRSMNNEQF
TRBV6-5	.	TRBJ1-2	TRBD1	ASSSVTGGYGYT
TRBV6-5	once	TRBJ2-1	TRBD2	ASSYLREGRNEQF
TRBV6-1	.	TRBJ2-1	TRBD2	ASRGLAVGNEQF
TRBV6-5	once	TRBJ1-4	.	ASSYEGPGFGEKLF
TRBV28	.	TRBJ1-1	.	ASSLSEDRNWAF
TRBV11-2	.	TRBJ2-1	.	ASSLTGDPYNEQF
TRBV10-2	once	TRBJ2-7	TRBD2	ASSEGRLAGGPAYEQY
TRBV30	.	TRBJ1-2	.	AWTLRGQPAGYT
TRBV27	.	TRBJ2-1	.	ASRRQSNEQF
TRBV30	.	TRBJ2-1	.	AWSAAFDEQF
TRBV5-1	.	TRBJ2-5	TRBD2	ASSFSGRDQETQY
TRBV2	.	TRBJ2-1	.	ASSVVSDEQF
TRBV10-1	.	TRBJ2-1	.	ASSRAGNNEQF
TRBV27	.	TRBJ2-1	.	ASSPNPVSNEQF
TRBV29-1	once	TRBJ2-5	TRBD2	SVEGGLAGEYQETQY
TRBV7-2	.	TRBJ2-1	.	ASSVSSGGGLLEQF
TRBV7-9	.	TRBJ2-7	.	ASSSYVLGGQY
TRBV5-6	.	TRBJ1-2	TRBD1	ASSYTGALGYT
TRBV6-4	.	TRBJ1-5	.	ASSPDNGDQPQH
TRBV7-6	.	TRBJ2-3	.	ASSLARTTSTDTQY
TRBV5-1	.	TRBJ2-1	TRBD2	ASSTRTSRNEQF
TRBV7-2	.	TRBJ1-2	TRBD1	ASSLEDRVNYGYT